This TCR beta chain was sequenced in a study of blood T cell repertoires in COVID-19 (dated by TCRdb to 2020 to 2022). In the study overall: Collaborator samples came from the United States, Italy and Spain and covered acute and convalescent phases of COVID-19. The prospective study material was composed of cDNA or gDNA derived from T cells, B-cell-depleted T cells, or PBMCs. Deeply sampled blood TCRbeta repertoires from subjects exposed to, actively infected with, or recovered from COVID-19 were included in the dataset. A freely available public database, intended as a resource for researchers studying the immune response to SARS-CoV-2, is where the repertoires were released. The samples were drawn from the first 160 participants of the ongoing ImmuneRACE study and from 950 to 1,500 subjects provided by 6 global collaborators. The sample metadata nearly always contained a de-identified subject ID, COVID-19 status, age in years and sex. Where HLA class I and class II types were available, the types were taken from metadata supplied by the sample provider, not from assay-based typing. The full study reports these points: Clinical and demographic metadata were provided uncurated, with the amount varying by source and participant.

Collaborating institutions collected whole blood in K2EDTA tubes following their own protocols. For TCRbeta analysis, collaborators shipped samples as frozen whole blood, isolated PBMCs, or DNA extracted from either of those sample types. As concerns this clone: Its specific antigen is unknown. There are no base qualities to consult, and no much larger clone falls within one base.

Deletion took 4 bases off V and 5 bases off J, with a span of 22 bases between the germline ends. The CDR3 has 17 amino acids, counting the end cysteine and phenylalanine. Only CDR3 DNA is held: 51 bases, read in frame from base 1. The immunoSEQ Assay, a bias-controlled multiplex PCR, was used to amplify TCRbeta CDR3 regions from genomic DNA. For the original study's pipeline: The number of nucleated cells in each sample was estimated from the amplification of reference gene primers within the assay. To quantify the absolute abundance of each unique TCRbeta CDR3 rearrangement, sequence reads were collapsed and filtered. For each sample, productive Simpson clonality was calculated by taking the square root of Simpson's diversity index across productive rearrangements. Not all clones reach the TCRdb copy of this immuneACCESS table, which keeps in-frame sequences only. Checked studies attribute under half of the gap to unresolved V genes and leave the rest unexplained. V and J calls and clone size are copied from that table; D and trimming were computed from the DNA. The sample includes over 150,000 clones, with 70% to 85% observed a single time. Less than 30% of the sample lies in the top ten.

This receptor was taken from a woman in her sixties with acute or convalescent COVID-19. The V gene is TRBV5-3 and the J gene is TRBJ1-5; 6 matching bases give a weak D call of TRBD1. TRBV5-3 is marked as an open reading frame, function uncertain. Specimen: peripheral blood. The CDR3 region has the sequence CARSLVTTGTNHQPQHF. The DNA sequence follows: TGTGCCAGAAGCCTTGTAACCACAGGGACTAATCATCAGCCCCAGCATTTT.